The clone carrying this TCR beta chain was observed a few times. The data are from a study of CD8 T cells in ankylosing spondylitis. TCRdb used MiXCR to reprocess the 5' RACE reads, holding one entry per CDR3 protein. Among about 340,000 distinct CDR3 sequences listed, about 14% were seen once. The CDR3 covers 16 residues. The ends were cut back, 2 bases at V and 3 bases at J, with 17 bases in the middle. Germline CDR1 reads MNHNS; CDR2 reads SASEGT. The chain employs TRBV6-1 and TRBJ2-7; maybe TRBD1 (5 bases). The sequencing sample was made of blood, either unsorted or a sorted T cell fraction (not recorded which). The sequence was collected from a male donor with ankylosing spondylitis or in good health (not recorded which). CDR3 amino acids: CASSEIGRGLGYEQYF. Written as DNA, the CDR3 is TGTGCCAGCAGTGAAATTGGTAGGGGTCTGGGCTACGAGCAGTACTTC.